The 9 T cell receptor beta chains below were found in one sample sequenced in a study of blood T cell repertoires in COVID-19. The table came from immunoSEQ multiplex PCR; TCRdb's copy has only in-frame clones and leaves some out. The table has approximately 110,000 clones, 80% to 90% seen once. The sequenced sample consisted of peripheral blood. Receptors originate from a human donor in a cohort sampled during active COVID-19.

The genes are TRBV27 and TRBJ1-5; TRBD1 matches 11 bases. Per germline, CDR1 MNHEY and CDR2 SMNVEV (reference sequence). Trimming at V came to 7 bases and at J to 5 bases, leaving 7 bases not matched to a gene. This CDR3 is built from 15 residues. This CDR3 is CASKAWGQGDQPQHF. The CDR3 DNA sequence: TGTGCCAGCAAAGCATGGGGACAGGGGGATCAGCCCCAGCATTTT.

This chain joins TRBV19 and TRBJ2-5; 13 positions agree with TRBD2. J gave up 5 bases and V 6 bases, and 6 bases lay outside the gene matches. The CDR3 extends over 15 amino acids. Germline CDR1 is LNHDA and CDR2 is SQIVND (reference sequence). CDR3 bases: TGTGCCAGTAGCCTACTAGCGGGGGGGGTGGAGACCCAGTACTTC. Its protein is CASSLLAGGVETQYF.

The chain joins TRBV5-5 to TRBJ1-1, with TRBD1 matching over 8 bases. The CDR3 contains 17 residues. J lost 1 base, V lost 3 bases, and 11 bases had no gene match. Germline V CDR1 and CDR2: SGHKS, YYEKEE (reference sequence). CDR3 sequence: CASSSTRQGTRNTEAFF. The CDR3 DNA follows: TGTGCCAGCAGCTCGACCCGACAGGGGACGAGGAACACTGAAGCTTTCTTT.

This rearrangement joins TRBV28 to TRBJ2-3; 9 bases line up with TRBD2. The CDR3 runs to 15 residues. Germline V gives CDR1 MDHEN, CDR2 SYDVKM. The V gene end was trimmed by 3 bases and the J gene end by 1 base; junction bases not matched to a gene: 2. CDR3 sequence: CASSLRLAGTDTQYF. The CDR3, as DNA: TGTGCCAGCAGTTTGCGACTAGCGGGCACAGATACGCAGTATTTT. The full variable domain, rest sourced from reference TRBV28 and TRBJ2-3, is DVKVTQSSRYLVKRTGEKVFLECVQDMDHENMFWYRQDPGLGLRLIYFSYDVKMKEKGDIPEGYSVSREKKERFSLILESASTNQTSMYLCASSLRLAGTDTQYFGPGTRLTVL.

The chain is built from TRBV4-3 and TRBJ2-5, with 11 bases lining up with TRBD1. CDR1 is LGHNA, CDR2 YSLEER, per germline. With V trimmed by 1 base and J by 3 bases, 4 bases remained unmatched. CDR3 length: 16 amino acids. The CDR3 DNA is TGCGCCAGCAGCCAAGGTTGGACAGGGGGCAAAGAGACCCAGTACTTC. Translated: CASSQGWTGGKETQYF.

V gene TRBV6-5 combines with J gene TRBJ1-5, with D unresolved. The CDR3 sequence is 14 residues long. Between the trimmed V and J ends, which lost 0 bases and 2 bases, there was a span of 5 bases. Germline CDR1 MNHEY, CDR2 SVGAGI. CDR3 DNA: TGTGCCAGCAGTTACTCCGAGGGCAATCAGCCCCAGCATTTT. Residues: CASSYSEGNQPQHF.

The J gene is TRBJ1-2, the V gene TRBV4-2, with 9 positions matching TRBD1. The trim removed 2 bases at V and 2 bases at J, leaving 3 bases unmatched. The CDR3 totals 15 residues. Germline V gives CDR1 LGHNA, CDR2 YNFKEQ. In DNA, the CDR3 is TGTGCCAGCAGCCAACCCGGGACAGGGAACTATGGCTACACCTTC. This encodes CASSQPGTGNYGYTF.

V gene TRBV30 combines with J gene TRBJ1-1, with D possibly matching TRBD1 (5 bases). Germline V gives CDR1 GTSNPN, CDR2 SVGIG (reference sequence). The length of the CDR3 is 14 residues. The CDR3 loop is CGVSRDFTYTEAFF. The CDR3 coding sequence is TGTGGGGTATCCCGGGACTTCACCTACACTGAAGCTTTCTTT. The variable domain in full, with the rest retrieved from reference TRBV30 and TRBJ1-1, is SQTIHQWPATLVQPVGSPLSLECTVEGTSNPNLYWYRQAAGRGLQLLFYSVGIGQISSEVPQNLSASRPQDRQFILSSKKLLLSDSGFYLCGVSRDFTYTEAFFGQGTRLTVV.

This clone occurred a few times. V usage is TRBV24-1 and J usage is TRBJ2-5; D may be TRBD2 (7 bases). The CDR3 has 14 residues. In germline, CDR1 is KGHDR, CDR2 SFDVKD. Trimming left V 5 bases short and J 5 bases short, with 14 bases between. CDR3 in DNA: TGTGCCACCAGTGTTTCGGGGGGCATCGAGACCCAGTACTTC. Amino acids: CATSVSGGIETQYF.